The 21 T cell receptor beta chains below all came from one sample that was sequenced in a study of blood T cell repertoires in COVID-19. Here immunoSEQ multiplex PCR was the method, and the copy in TCRdb shows in-frame clones only, minus some. The sample yields 150,000 to 180,000 clones, 88% seen once. The specimen was peripheral blood. Every receptor here comes from a woman in her 70s with acute or convalescent COVID-19.

The rearrangement links TRBV18 to TRBJ1-6, with a weak D call TRBD1 (5 bases). Trimming took 2 bases from V and 1 from J, leaving 6 bases between them. CDR3 length: 15 amino acids. Germline V gene lookup returns CDR1 KGHSH and CDR2 LQKENI. The CDR3 sequence: CASSPDSSYNSPLHF. The CDR3 DNA is TGTGCCAGCTCACCAGACAGTTCCTATAATTCACCCCTCCACTTT.

The chain uses TRBV5-1 and TRBJ2-3; D gene ambiguous. Germline lookup yields CDR1 SGHRS and CDR2 YFSETQ. The CDR3 covers 14 residues. The V and J ends lost 4 bases and 0 bases respectively, with 9 bases between them. As DNA, the CDR3 is TGCGCCAGCAGCAAAGCTAGTAGCACAGATACGCAGTATTTT. Its translation is CASSKASSTDTQYF.

The rearrangement links TRBV7-9 to TRBJ1-1; D is unresolved. The V end was cut by 2 bases, the J end by 1 base, with 8 bases between. Germline CDR1 and CDR2: SEHNR and FQNEAQ (reference sequence). This CDR3 contains 14 residues. DNA of the CDR3: TGTGCCAGCAGCTTACTCAGCGGGAACACTGAAGCTTTCTTT. It translates to CASSLLSGNTEAFF.

This chain joins TRBV6-5 and TRBJ2-4; maybe TRBD1 (5 bases). The germline V gene has CDR1 MNHEY and CDR2 SVGAGI. V lost 0 bases and J 7 bases, leaving 16 bases between the germline ends. The CDR3 has 16 residues. The CDR3 spells CASSYSIRVAYNIQYF. CDR3 DNA sequence: TGTGCCAGCAGTTACTCAATCAGGGTGGCTTATAACATTCAGTACTTC.

The J gene is TRBJ1-5, the V gene TRBV15, with D possibly TRBD1 on 6 matching bases. The V and J ends lost 0 bases and 2 bases respectively, with 17 bases between them. The CDR3 totals 18 residues. The germline gives CDR1 LNHNV, CDR2 YYDKDF (reference sequence). The CDR3 reads CATSRESNTAGGNQPQHF. In DNA form, the CDR3 reads TGTGCCACCAGCAGAGAAAGCAACACGGCAGGGGGCAATCAGCCCCAGCATTTT.

This clone has more than one count but fewer than ten. This chain joins TRBV10-3 and TRBJ1-1, with 9 bases lining up with TRBD1. V was clipped by 5 bases and J by 5 bases; unmatched bases: 6. The CDR3 is 14 amino acids. Germline V gene sequence: CDR1 ENHRY, CDR2 SYGVKD. CDR3 sequence (DNA): TGTGCCATCAGTACAGGGGGCGGAAATACTGAAGCTTTCTTT. Its translation is CAISTGGGNTEAFF.

The chain uses TRBV7-9 and TRBJ2-4; D is unclear. The CDR3 has 16 residues. The germline gives CDR1 SEHNR, CDR2 FQNEAQ (reference sequence). V gave up 4 bases and J gave up 1 base, with 14 bases separating them. CDR3 nucleotide sequence: TGTGCCAGCAGCTCCCCGCGCGTAGTCGCCAAAAACATTCAGTACTTC. This codes for CASSSPRVVAKNIQYF.

The chain carries TRBV19 and TRBJ1-1; possibly TRBD1 for D (5 bases). Trimming took 6 bases from V and 4 from J, leaving 18 bases between them. Germline CDR1 LNHDA, CDR2 SQIVND (reference sequence). This CDR3 region has 15 residues. CDR3 nucleotide sequence: TGTGCCAGTAGCCCCTGGGACTCCCGGCCCACTGAAGCTTTCTTT. This gives the protein CASSPWDSRPTEAFF.

The chain is built from TRBV7-2 and TRBJ2-5, with TRBD2 matching 13 bases. Germline V gives CDR1 SGHTA, CDR2 FQGNSA. The length of the CDR3 is 18 residues. Trimming took 3 bases from V and 5 from J; bases not matched to a gene: 12. The CDR3: CASSFSGLGTSGVETQYF. In DNA form, the CDR3 reads TGTGCCAGCAGCTTCTCAGGGCTGGGGACTAGCGGGGTTGAGACCCAGTACTTC.

This clone was found a few times. The chain has TRBV5-1 and TRBJ1-2; D is perhaps TRBD1 (6 bases). The germline V gene has CDR1 SGHRS and CDR2 YFSETQ. V gave up 4 bases and J gave up 4 bases, with 14 bases separating them. The CDR3 sequence is 14 residues long. The CDR3 loop reads CASSEGEWSYGYTF. In nucleotides, the CDR3 is TGCGCCAGCAGCGAGGGGGAGTGGAGCTATGGCTACACCTTC.

The V and J genes are TRBV5-1 and TRBJ1-1; D not certain. The CDR3 totals 15 residues. Germline-derived CDR1 and CDR2 are SGHRS and YFSETQ. Trimming removed 0 bases at V and 0 bases at J, with 9 bases between. CDR3 region: CASSLGASMNTEAFF. The CDR3 DNA reads TGCGCCAGCAGCTTGGGTGCGAGCATGAACACTGAAGCTTTCTTT.

In nucleotides, the CDR3 is TGTGCCAGCAGCTTGGGCGGCGTCTCTGGAAACACCATATATTTT. It translates to CASSLGGVSGNTIYF. V is TRBV5-5 and J is TRBJ1-3; D is unresolved. CDR1 and CDR2 (germline): SGHKS, YYEKEE (reference sequence). CDR3 length equals 15 residues. V gave up 0 bases and J gave up 0 bases, with 7 bases separating them.

The genes are TRBV7-8 and TRBJ1-5; D might be TRBD1 (6 bases). Germline V gene data show CDR1 as SGHVS and CDR2 as FQNEAQ. Trimming pared 1 base from V and 5 bases from J, leaving 9 bases between. The CDR3 has 14 amino acids. The CDR3 here is CASSLEQGYQPQHF. CDR3 nucleotide sequence: TGTGCCAGCAGCTTAGAACAGGGATATCAGCCCCAGCATTTT.

V is TRBV3-1 (or the pseudogene TRBV3-2) and J is TRBJ2-1; 10 bases agree with TRBD2. The trim removed 0 bases at V and 7 bases at J, leaving 9 bases unmatched. The CDR3 runs to 17 residues. Germline V gene data show CDR1 as LGHDT and CDR2 as YNNKEL (reference sequence). CDR3 in DNA: TGTGCCAGCAGCCAAGATCGGCTAGCGGGGGTAAAGAATGAGCAGTTCTTC. Residues: CASSQDRLAGVKNEQFF.

This clone was picked up one time. The chain employs TRBV4-1 and TRBJ2-7; 12 positions match TRBD1. The CDR3 totals 15 residues. Germline values: CDR1 MGHRA, CDR2 YSYEKL. Trimming took 1 base from V and 6 from J; bases not matched to a gene: 4. Here the CDR3 reads CASSQAGTGGAEQYF. In DNA, the CDR3 is TGCGCCAGCAGCCAAGCCGGGACAGGGGGCGCCGAGCAGTACTTC.

This chain joins TRBV2 and TRBJ1-1; D gene ambiguous. With 8 bases removed from V and 0 bases from J, the gap between germline ends came to 16 bases. Germline V gene lookup returns CDR1 SNHLY and CDR2 FYNNEI. This CDR3 contains 15 residues. DNA of the CDR3: TGTGCCAGCCGGCCCCAGAGCGTCATGAACACTGAAGCTTTCTTT. It specifies CASRPQSVMNTEAFF.

This chain connects TRBV5-1 to TRBJ1-4, with 8 bases fitting TRBD1. The germline gives CDR1 SGHRS, CDR2 YFSETQ. The CDR3 is made up of 15 amino acids. The ends lost 0 bases at V and 5 bases at J; junction bases unmatched: 3. The CDR3 region is CASSLAGTGNEKLFF. The CDR3 DNA sequence: TGCGCCAGCAGCTTGGCGGGGACAGGAAATGAAAAACTGTTTTTT.

The chain combines TRBV5-1 with TRBJ2-6, with TRBD1 matching 9 bases. This CDR3 contains 15 residues. CDR1 and CDR2 (germline): SGHRS, YFSETQ. J was trimmed by 7 bases and V by 4 bases; bases with no gene match: 6. The CDR3 loop is CASSIGTGSANVLTF. DNA of the CDR3: TGCGCCAGCAGCATAGGGACAGGGAGTGCCAACGTCCTGACTTTC.

The V and J genes are TRBV18 and TRBJ1-1, with D unresolved. This CDR3 is built from 13 residues. Germline CDR1 is KGHSH and CDR2 is LQKENI. The V end was cut by 5 bases, the J end by 1 base, with 8 bases between. The CDR3 sequence is CASSSAQNTEAFF. CDR3 nucleotides: TGTGCCAGCTCAAGCGCCCAGAACACTGAAGCTTTCTTT. Full variable domain (outside the CDR3, taken from reference TRBV18 and TRBJ1-1): NAGVMQNPRHLVRRRGQEARLRCSPMKGHSHVYWYRQLPEEGLKFMVYLQKENIIDESGMPKERFSAEFPKEGPSILRIQQVVRGDSAAYFCASSSAQNTEAFFGQGTRLTVV.

V gene TRBV6-5 combines with J gene TRBJ2-2; weak D call: TRBD2 (6 bases). This CDR3 spans 15 amino acids. CDR1 MNHEY and CDR2 SVGAGI come from the germline V gene. The V and J ends lost 6 bases and 4 bases respectively, with 15 bases between them. The CDR3 protein is CASSQEEGGTGELFF. The CDR3 DNA follows: TGTGCCAGCAGCCAAGAGGAGGGCGGCACCGGGGAGCTGTTTTTT.

The CDR3 nucleotides read TGTGCCAGCAGCTCCGGACAGGGGGTGTTGTATGGCTACACCTTC. This translates into CASSSGQGVLYGYTF. The rearrangement links TRBV6-5 to TRBJ1-2, with 10 bases matching TRBD1. Germline V gene lookup returns CDR1 MNHEY and CDR2 SVGAGI. V lost 6 bases and J lost 5; bases outside the gene matches: 9. The CDR3 contains 15 residues.